Included here is one T cell receptor (beta chain) sequence, with context. Data came from immunoSEQ multiplex PCR; TCRdb stores just in-frame clones and leaves some out. The sample includes hundreds of thousands of clones, roughly 80% of them seen just once. These data are taken from a study of blood T cell repertoires in COVID-19. The CDR3 sequence is 15 residues long. Looked up from germline, CDR1 is SGHRS and CDR2 is YFSETQ. J was trimmed by 4 bases and V by 0 bases; bases with no gene match: 6. Sequencing was done on a sample of peripheral blood. The origin of this receptor is a woman at least 80 years old with acute or convalescent COVID-19. This chain uses TRBV5-1 with TRBJ2-7, with 8 bases identical to TRBD2. CDR3 in DNA: TGCGCCAGCAGCTTGGTCAGCGGGAGTAGGTACGAGCAGTACTTC. It specifies CASSLVSGSRYEQYF. The full variable domain, in which reference TRBV5-1 and TRBJ2-7 provide the parts outside the CDR3, is KAGVTQTPRYLIKTRGQQVTLSCSPISGHRSVSWYQQTPGQGLQFLFEYFSETQRNKGNFPGRFSGRQFSNSRSEMNVSTLELGDSALYLCASSLVSGSRYEQYFGPGTRLTVT.